This TCR beta chain appears in the sequencing data of a study of blood T cell repertoires in COVID-19. Study background: The cDNA or gDNA used as material had been derived from T cells, B-cell-depleted T cells, or PBMCs.

This clone has just a few counts. Source study methods: Researchers report that nucleated cell counts were estimated from reference gene primer amplification. Some clones are missing from TCRdb's copy, which holds only in-frame ones; the method was immunoSEQ multiplex PCR. V and J calls and clone size are given by that table; D and trimming were obtained from the DNA. Of over 95,000 clones listed, around 89% are singletons. Trimming removed 4 bases at V and 4 bases at J, with 5 bases between. The CDR3 has 13 amino acids. CDR1 and CDR2 from the germline V gene are ENHRY and SYGVKD. Sequencing was done on a sample of peripheral blood. The sequence was collected from a human donor with acute or convalescent COVID-19. The donor label of this sample is uncertain. This chain links TRBV10-3 with TRBJ1-6, with D uncertain. CDR3: CAISAGYNSPLHF. DNA for the CDR3: TGTGCCATCAGTGCAGGTTATAATTCACCCCTCCACTTT.